Listed below are T cell receptor beta chains from one sample, sequenced in a study of spatial heterogeneity in lung cancer. One entry per CDR3 protein, called by TCRdb with MiXCR from the 5' RACE reads. The sample records 8,000 to 9,500 distinct CDR3 sequences, 2.9% being singletons. The sample in question was lung tumor tissue, obtained at surgery. The receptors come from a male donor with early-stage non-small cell lung cancer. Each CDR3 is given with its conserved first and last residue. D genes are given only for firm matches. The size field is filled for only some rows; it gives once, few, many or a size class.

v_call: TRBV7-8
clone_size: many
d_call: -
j_call: TRBJ2-7
cdr3_length: 15
cdr3_nt: TGTGCCAGCAGCCAGAGTGCGGGGCTTTCCTACGAGCAGTACTTC
cdr3_aa: CASSQSAGLSYEQYF

v_call: TRBV28
clone_size: many
d_call: -
j_call: TRBJ1-2
cdr3_length: 13
cdr3_nt: TGTGCCAGCAGTTTATTTGCCCAGGGAGGCTACACCTTC
cdr3_aa: CASSLFAQGGYTF

v_call: TRBV12-3/TRBV12-4
clone_size: many
d_call: TRBD1
j_call: TRBJ1-5
cdr3_length: 13
cdr3_nt: TGTGCCAGCACCCTCGACAGGGCCCAGCCCCAGCATTTT
cdr3_aa: CASTLDRAQPQHF

v_call: TRBV20-1
clone_size: medium-sized
d_call: TRBD2
j_call: TRBJ2-7
cdr3_length: 14
cdr3_nt: TGCAGTGCTGCGAATAGCGGGGGGTCCGCCGAGCAGTACTTC
cdr3_aa: CSAANSGGSAEQYF

v_call: TRBV5-6
clone_size: many
d_call: -
j_call: TRBJ2-3
cdr3_length: 13
cdr3_nt: TGTGCCAGCAGTCCCGCCGGGATAGATACGCAGTATTTT
cdr3_aa: CASSPAGIDTQYF

v_call: TRBV28
clone_size: medium-sized
d_call: -
j_call: TRBJ2-7
cdr3_length: 15
cdr3_nt: TGTGCCAGCAGTTTAGAGGGAGGCCATATCTACGAGCAGTACTTC
cdr3_aa: CASSLEGGHIYEQYF

v_call: TRBV2
clone_size: many
d_call: -
j_call: TRBJ1-3
cdr3_length: 12
cdr3_nt: TGTGCCAGCAGCCTAGGGGGAAACACCATATATTTT
cdr3_aa: CASSLGGNTIYF

v_call: TRBV29-1
clone_size: many
d_call: -
j_call: TRBJ2-6
cdr3_length: 14
cdr3_nt: TGCAGCGTCCGGGGGGCCTCTGGGGCCAACGTCCTGACTTTC
cdr3_aa: CSVRGASGANVLTF

v_call: TRBV5-1
clone_size: many
d_call: TRBD1
j_call: TRBJ1-1
cdr3_length: 14
cdr3_nt: TGCGCCAGCAGCTATGACAGGGGAGGAACTGAAGCTTTCTTT
cdr3_aa: CASSYDRGGTEAFF

v_call: TRBV7-3
clone_size: many
d_call: -
j_call: TRBJ1-1
cdr3_length: 14
cdr3_nt: TGTGCCAGCAGCTTGATTCCGGCGAACACTGAAGCTTTCTTT
cdr3_aa: CASSLIPANTEAFF

v_call: TRBV29-1
clone_size: many
d_call: -
j_call: TRBJ1-2
cdr3_length: 15
cdr3_nt: TGCAGCGTTGGAAACCTTAATCACCTATCGGGAGGCTACACCTTC
cdr3_aa: CSVGNLNHLSGGYTF

v_call: TRBV20-1
clone_size: many
d_call: TRBD1
j_call: TRBJ2-4
cdr3_length: 14
cdr3_nt: TGCAGTGCTAGCGGCGGACAGGGCAAAAACATTCAGTACTTC
cdr3_aa: CSASGGQGKNIQYF

v_call: TRBV29-1
clone_size: many
d_call: -
j_call: TRBJ1-1
cdr3_length: 12
cdr3_nt: TGCAGCGTGCGTGGGGGCGTGGGTGAAGCTTTCTTT
cdr3_aa: CSVRGGVGEAFF

v_call: TRBV21-1
clone_size: many
d_call: -
j_call: TRBJ2-7
cdr3_length: 14
cdr3_nt: TGTGCCAGCAGCAAGGGGGGTTCTAGCGCGTTGCCGTACTTC
cdr3_aa: CASSKGGSSALPYF

v_call: TRBV6-5
clone_size: medium-sized
d_call: -
j_call: TRBJ2-3
cdr3_length: 15
cdr3_nt: TGTGCCAGCAGTTACTCGAGGGAGAGGGCAGATACGCAGTATTTT
cdr3_aa: CASSYSRERADTQYF

v_call: TRBV10-2
clone_size: medium-sized
d_call: -
j_call: TRBJ2-7
cdr3_length: 11
cdr3_nt: TGCGCCAGCAGTGAGTACAACGAGCAGTACTTC
cdr3_aa: CASSEYNEQYF

v_call: TRBV28
clone_size: many
d_call: -
j_call: TRBJ2-3
cdr3_length: 13
cdr3_nt: TGTGCCAGCAGCCGCAGGGGTGCAGATACGCAGTATTTT
cdr3_aa: CASSRRGADTQYF

v_call: TRBV15
clone_size: many
d_call: TRBD1
j_call: TRBJ1-5
cdr3_length: 16
cdr3_nt: TGTGCCACCAGCACTTATACAGGGGCTAGCAATCAGCCCCAGCATTTT
cdr3_aa: CATSTYTGASNQPQHF

v_call: TRBV11-2
clone_size: medium-sized
d_call: -
j_call: TRBJ2-5
cdr3_length: 15
cdr3_nt: TGTGCCAGCAGCTCCCCCTCCGGACACCAAGAGACCCAGTACTTC
cdr3_aa: CASSSPSGHQETQYF

v_call: TRBV12-3/TRBV12-4
clone_size: many
d_call: -
j_call: TRBJ1-1
cdr3_length: 14
cdr3_nt: TGTGCCAGCAGTCCGGTTCTCGGGGTCACTGAAGCTTTCTTT
cdr3_aa: CASSPVLGVTEAFF

v_call: TRBV12-3/TRBV12-4
clone_size: many
d_call: -
j_call: TRBJ2-7
cdr3_length: 15
cdr3_nt: TGTGCCAGCAGTTTCTCAGGGGCTCCCTCCTACGAGCAGTACTTC
cdr3_aa: CASSFSGAPSYEQYF

v_call: TRBV7-2
clone_size: medium-sized
d_call: TRBD1
j_call: TRBJ1-4
cdr3_length: 16
cdr3_nt: TGTGCCAGCAGCTCCACAGGGGGGATAGCTAATGAAAAACTGTTTTTT
cdr3_aa: CASSSTGGIANEKLFF

v_call: TRBV20-1
clone_size: many
d_call: -
j_call: TRBJ2-7
cdr3_length: 13
cdr3_nt: TGCAGTGCTAGAGAGGACTCTCGGGGCGAGCAGTACTTC
cdr3_aa: CSAREDSRGEQYF

v_call: TRBV20-1
clone_size: many
d_call: TRBD2
j_call: TRBJ2-3
cdr3_length: 14
cdr3_nt: TGCAGTGCTAGAGAGGCTAGCGGGGGGGATACGCAGTATTTT
cdr3_aa: CSAREASGGDTQYF

v_call: TRBV7-3
clone_size: few
d_call: -
j_call: TRBJ2-3
cdr3_length: 18
cdr3_nt: TGTGCCAGCAGCTCGTCAGGCAGGCTGCGGCAGGGCGGAGATACGCAGTATTTT
cdr3_aa: CASSSSGRLRQGGDTQYF

v_call: TRBV28
clone_size: many
d_call: TRBD1
j_call: TRBJ2-3
cdr3_length: 14
cdr3_nt: TGTGCCAGCAGGGACAGGGGGTCCACAGATACGCAGTATTTT
cdr3_aa: CASRDRGSTDTQYF

v_call: TRBV30
clone_size: many
d_call: -
j_call: TRBJ1-2
cdr3_length: 14
cdr3_nt: TGTGCCTGGAATAGGGGGGTGCGAGACTATGGCTACACCTTC
cdr3_aa: CAWNRGVRDYGYTF

v_call: TRBV7-9
clone_size: medium-sized
d_call: -
j_call: TRBJ1-4
cdr3_length: 15
cdr3_nt: TGTGCCAGCAGCTTCTGGGACATCAGGCTGGAAAAACTGTTTTTT
cdr3_aa: CASSFWDIRLEKLFF

v_call: TRBV4-3
clone_size: many
d_call: -
j_call: TRBJ2-5
cdr3_length: 15
cdr3_nt: TGCGCCAGCAGCCAAGACCTTGCCGCGGCTGGGACCCAGTACTTC
cdr3_aa: CASSQDLAAAGTQYF

v_call: TRBV6-6
clone_size: -
d_call: -
j_call: TRBJ1-1
cdr3_length: 12
cdr3_nt: TGTGCCGCATCCCTAGGGAACACTGAAGCTTTCTTT
cdr3_aa: CAASLGNTEAFF

v_call: TRBV27
clone_size: -
d_call: -
j_call: TRBJ2-7
cdr3_length: 10
cdr3_nt: TGTGCCAGCAGTCCCTACGAGCAGTACTTC
cdr3_aa: CASSPYEQYF

v_call: TRBV7-8
clone_size: many
d_call: TRBD1
j_call: TRBJ2-6
cdr3_length: 15
cdr3_nt: TGTGCCAGCAGCGGGTCAGGGGGCGCGTTGAGCGTCCTGACTTTC
cdr3_aa: CASSGSGGALSVLTF

v_call: TRBV28
clone_size: few
d_call: TRBD1
j_call: TRBJ1-2
cdr3_length: 16
cdr3_nt: TGTGCCAGCAGTTGGAACAGGGGCGCACAGAGTTATGGCTACACCTTC
cdr3_aa: CASSWNRGAQSYGYTF

v_call: TRBV12-3/TRBV12-4
clone_size: many
d_call: TRBD1
j_call: TRBJ1-6
cdr3_length: 14
cdr3_nt: TGTGCCAGCAGCAGGGACAGGGGGAATTCACCCCTCCACTTT
cdr3_aa: CASSRDRGNSPLHF

v_call: TRBV20-1
clone_size: medium-sized
d_call: TRBD2
j_call: TRBJ2-1
cdr3_length: 15
cdr3_nt: TGCAGCAAACCCGGGAGGGGAAAGGGCTACAATGAGCAGTTCTTC
cdr3_aa: CSKPGRGKGYNEQFF

v_call: TRBV24-1
clone_size: many
d_call: -
j_call: TRBJ2-1
cdr3_length: 17
cdr3_nt: TGTGCCACCAGTGATTTTGGCGGTCATGACTCCTACAATGAGCAGTTCTTC
cdr3_aa: CATSDFGGHDSYNEQFF

v_call: TRBV7-9
clone_size: medium-sized
d_call: -
j_call: TRBJ2-2
cdr3_length: 13
cdr3_nt: TGTGCCAGCAGCCTGGGTCACACCGGGGAGCTGTTTTTT
cdr3_aa: CASSLGHTGELFF

v_call: TRBV5-1
clone_size: many
d_call: TRBD1
j_call: TRBJ1-1
cdr3_length: 16
cdr3_nt: TGCGCCAGCAGCTTGGAGACAGGGCTGGTGAACACTGAAGCTTTCTTT
cdr3_aa: CASSLETGLVNTEAFF

v_call: TRBV12-3/TRBV12-4
clone_size: many
d_call: TRBD1
j_call: TRBJ1-4
cdr3_length: 20
cdr3_nt: TGTGCCAGCAGTTCAAGAAGCCCGGGACAGTATCTCGGAGGTAGAGAAAAACTGTTTTTT
cdr3_aa: CASSSRSPGQYLGGREKLFF

v_call: TRBV12-3/TRBV12-4
clone_size: many
d_call: -
j_call: TRBJ1-3
cdr3_length: 11
cdr3_nt: TGTGCCAGCAGCCGCCTCGACACCATATATTTT
cdr3_aa: CASSRLDTIYF

v_call: TRBV12-3/TRBV12-4
clone_size: medium-sized
d_call: TRBD1
j_call: TRBJ1-4
cdr3_length: 15
cdr3_nt: TGTGCCAGCAGTCCAGACAGGGGGGTTGGCGAAAAACTGTTTTTT
cdr3_aa: CASSPDRGVGEKLFF

v_call: TRBV12-3/TRBV12-4
clone_size: medium-sized
d_call: TRBD2
j_call: TRBJ2-1
cdr3_length: 16
cdr3_nt: TGTGCCAGCAGTTCCCTCTTAGCGGGGGACTACAATGAGCAGTTCTTC
cdr3_aa: CASSSLLAGDYNEQFF

v_call: TRBV12-3/TRBV12-4
clone_size: many
d_call: -
j_call: TRBJ2-4
cdr3_length: 14
cdr3_nt: TGTGCCAGCAGTTTTGTTGGAGCCAAAAACATTCAGTACTTC
cdr3_aa: CASSFVGAKNIQYF

v_call: TRBV12-3/TRBV12-4
clone_size: many
d_call: -
j_call: TRBJ2-7
cdr3_length: 12
cdr3_nt: TGTGCCAGCAGTCTGGGCTCCCGGACAGCTTACTTC
cdr3_aa: CASSLGSRTAYF

v_call: TRBV12-3/TRBV12-4
clone_size: many
d_call: -
j_call: TRBJ2-5
cdr3_length: 13
cdr3_nt: TGTGCCAGCAGTTTAGAACCTAAAGAGACCCAGTACTTC
cdr3_aa: CASSLEPKETQYF

v_call: TRBV10-1
clone_size: many
d_call: -
j_call: TRBJ2-2
cdr3_length: 15
cdr3_nt: TGCGCCAGCAGTGATACGGGGCTGAACACCGGGGAGCTGTTTTTT
cdr3_aa: CASSDTGLNTGELFF

v_call: TRBV27
clone_size: many
d_call: TRBD1
j_call: TRBJ1-4
cdr3_length: 15
cdr3_nt: TGTGCCAGCAGTCGATCGGGCAGGGGGAATGAAAAACTGTTTTTT
cdr3_aa: CASSRSGRGNEKLFF

v_call: TRBV4-3
clone_size: medium-sized
d_call: TRBD1
j_call: TRBJ2-3
cdr3_length: 15
cdr3_nt: TGCGCCAGCAGTTACAGGGGCGAGGACACAGATACGCAGTATTTT
cdr3_aa: CASSYRGEDTDTQYF

v_call: TRBV28
clone_size: many
d_call: TRBD1
j_call: TRBJ1-1
cdr3_length: 15
cdr3_nt: TGTGCCAGCAAGGAACTCAGGGGGACGAGCACTGAAGCTTTCTTT
cdr3_aa: CASKELRGTSTEAFF

v_call: TRBV10-3
clone_size: many
d_call: TRBD2
j_call: TRBJ2-5
cdr3_length: 13
cdr3_nt: TGTGCCATCAGTGGACTAGCGGAAGAGACCCAGTACTTC
cdr3_aa: CAISGLAEETQYF

v_call: TRBV5-1
clone_size: medium-sized
d_call: -
j_call: TRBJ1-6
cdr3_length: 13
cdr3_nt: TGCGCCAGCAGCTTGGCGGTGACTTCACCCCTCCACTTT
cdr3_aa: CASSLAVTSPLHF

v_call: TRBV10-3
clone_size: many
d_call: -
j_call: TRBJ2-7
cdr3_length: 12
cdr3_nt: TGTGCCATCAGTGAATTTGGGGAAGAGCAGTACTTC
cdr3_aa: CAISEFGEEQYF

v_call: TRBV12-3/TRBV12-4
clone_size: many
d_call: -
j_call: TRBJ1-1
cdr3_length: 16
cdr3_nt: TGTGCCAGCAGTCCCTCGGGGAGAATAAAAAACACTGAAGCTTTCTTT
cdr3_aa: CASSPSGRIKNTEAFF

v_call: TRBV28
clone_size: medium-sized
d_call: -
j_call: TRBJ2-7
cdr3_length: 13
cdr3_nt: TGTGCCAGCAGTTTATCCTCTTGGGGGATTCCCTACTTC
cdr3_aa: CASSLSSWGIPYF